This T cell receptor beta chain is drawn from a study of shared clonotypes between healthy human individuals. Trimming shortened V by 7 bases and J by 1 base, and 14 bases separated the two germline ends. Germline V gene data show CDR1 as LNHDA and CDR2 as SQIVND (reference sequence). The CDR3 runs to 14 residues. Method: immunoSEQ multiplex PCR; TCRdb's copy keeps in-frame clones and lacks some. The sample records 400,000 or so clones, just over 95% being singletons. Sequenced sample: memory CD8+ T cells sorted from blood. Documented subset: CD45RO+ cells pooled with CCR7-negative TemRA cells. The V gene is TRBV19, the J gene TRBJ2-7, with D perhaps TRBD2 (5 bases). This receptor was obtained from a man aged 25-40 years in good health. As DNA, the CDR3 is TGTGCCAGTACGTCCCTGGACTCATCCTACGAGCAGTACTTC. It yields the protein CASTSLDSSYEQYF. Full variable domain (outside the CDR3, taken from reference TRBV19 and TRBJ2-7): DGGITQSPKYLFRKEGQNVTLSCEQNLNHDAMYWYRQDPGQGLRLIYYSQIVNDFQKGDIAEGYSVSREKKESFPLTVTSAQKNPTAFYLCASTSLDSSYEQYFGPGTRLTVT.